The 21 T cell receptor beta chains given below trace back to one sample, sequenced in a study of patients and donors after allogeneic stem cell transplantation. TCRdb called the RT-PCR reads again in MiXCR, with one record for every CDR3 protein. This table has some 92,000 distinct CDR3 sequences, 48% appearing once. Sequenced input: blood, either unsorted or a sorted T cell fraction (not recorded which). These receptor sequences come from a human donor who was either an allogeneic HSCT recipient or a stem cell or donor lymphocyte infusion donor (not recorded which). It is not recorded whose cells these are; they may come from a transplant donor.

This rearrangement joins TRBV28 to TRBJ1-5; the D is unclear. There are 14 residues in the CDR3. Germline values: CDR1 MDHEN, CDR2 SYDVKM. V lost 2 bases and J 7 bases, leaving 12 bases between the germline ends. The CDR3 reads CASSLRIGYQPQHF. As DNA, the CDR3 is TGTGCCAGCAGTTTAAGGATCGGTTACCAGCCCCAGCATTTT.

The chain carries TRBV21-1 and TRBJ2-5; TRBD2 is the table's D call and was not checked against the DNA. TRBV21-1 is given as a pseudogene. The CDR3 has 15 amino acids. The CDR3 region has the DNA TGTGCCAGCAGCAAAGGAGGAGGAGGGGAAGAGACCCAGTACTTC. It is translated as CASSKGGGGEETQYF.

The chain recombines TRBV28 with TRBJ2-2; TRBD1 matches 10 bases. Germline CDR1 MDHEN, CDR2 SYDVKM. CDR3 size: 17 residues. V gave up 4 bases and J gave up 5 bases; unmatched junction bases: 10. CDR3 in amino acids: CASSSLDRGRGTGELFF. CDR3 nucleotides: TGTGCCAGCAGTTCCCTTGACAGGGGGCGCGGGACCGGGGAGCTGTTTTTT. Full variable domain (outside the CDR3, taken from reference TRBV28 and TRBJ2-2): DVKVTQSSRYLVKRTGEKVFLECVQDMDHENMFWYRQDPGLGLRLIYFSYDVKMKEKGDIPEGYSVSREKKERFSLILESASTNQTSMYLCASSSLDRGRGTGELFFGEGSRLTVL.

This clonotype occurred a few times. The gene calls are TRBV12-3 or TRBV12-4 and TRBJ1-1; a weak D match, TRBD1 (5 bases). There are 13 residues in the CDR3. V lost 6 bases and J lost 5, with 13 bases in between. The CDR3 bases are TGTGCCAGCAGCTCAGGGTACACAACTGAAGCTTTCTTT. It codes for CASSSGYTTEAFF.

This clonotype has only a few counts. Here the CDR3 DNA reads TGTGCCAGCAGCTTTAACTACTTATACAATGAGCAGTTCTTC. Protein sequence: CASSFNYLYNEQFF. V and J are TRBV7-9 and TRBJ2-1, with D unclear. The germline CDR1 and CDR2 sequences are SEHNR and FQNEAQ (reference sequence). The V end was cut by 3 bases, the J end by 4 bases, with 10 bases between. This CDR3 region has 14 residues. The variable domain in full, with the rest retrieved from reference TRBV7-9 and TRBJ2-1, is DTGVSQNPRHKITKRGQNVTFRCDPISEHNRLYWYRQTLGQGPEFLTYFQNEAQLEKSRLLSDRFSAERPKGSFSTLEIQRTEQGDSAMYLCASSFNYLYNEQFFGPGTRLTVL.

This clonotype was seen more than once but under ten times. The chain carries TRBV4-3 and TRBJ1-3; D possibly corresponds to TRBD1 (5 bases). The CDR3 totals 17 residues. Germline V gene lookup returns CDR1 LGHNA and CDR2 YSLEER. Trimming shortened V by 0 bases and J by 0 bases, and 12 bases separated the two germline ends. CDR3 amino acids: CASSQDQTGSSGNTIYF. DNA for the CDR3: TGCGCCAGCAGCCAAGATCAAACAGGCTCCTCTGGAAACACCATATATTTT.

The CDR3 here is CASSAQGGGNQPQHF. The DNA of the CDR3 is TGTGCCAGCAGCGCACAGGGAGGGGGCAATCAGCCCCAGCATTTT. J is TRBJ1-5 and V is TRBV9; D is possibly TRBD1 (6 bases). This CDR3 spans 15 amino acids. V lost 3 bases to trimming and J lost 2 bases, with 12 bases between them. Per the germline V gene, CDR1 is SGDLS and CDR2 is YYNGEE.

This clonotype was recorded a few times. The chain links TRBV28 to TRBJ1-1; D gene ambiguous. The germline V gene has CDR1 MDHEN and CDR2 SYDVKM. V was trimmed by 6 bases and J by 1 base, leaving 15 bases between them. CDR3 length: 15 residues. The DNA for the CDR3 is TGTGCCAGCAGCGCTGTCATACCGAGGAACACTGAAGCTTTCTTT. Translating it yields CASSAVIPRNTEAFF. The full variable domain, rest sourced from reference TRBV28 and TRBJ1-1, is DVKVTQSSRYLVKRTGEKVFLECVQDMDHENMFWYRQDPGLGLRLIYFSYDVKMKEKGDIPEGYSVSREKKERFSLILESASTNQTSMYLCASSAVIPRNTEAFFGQGTRLTVV.

This clonotype has ten or more counts. The chain carries TRBV19 and TRBJ1-5; 12 bases agree with TRBD1. The CDR3 length is 14 residues. J gave up 7 bases and V 8 bases, and 6 bases lay outside the gene matches. Germline V gene lookup returns CDR1 LNHDA and CDR2 SQIVND (reference sequence). The chain's CDR3 is CASRGQGAGQPQHF. The CDR3 nucleotides read TGTGCCAGTCGGGGACAGGGGGCCGGACAGCCCCAGCATTTT.

The chain joins TRBV7-2 to TRBJ1-4; D ambiguous. Trimming stripped 5 bases from V and 0 bases from J, with 7 bases between. Germline V CDR1 and CDR2: SGHTA, FQGNSA. CDR3 length: 14 residues. The CDR3 sequence is CASSPAATNEKLFF. As DNA, the CDR3 is TGTGCCAGCAGCCCCGCGGCAACTAATGAAAAACTGTTTTTT. Supplemented by reference TRBV7-2 and TRBJ1-4, the full variable domain reads GAGVSQSPSNKVTEKGKDVELRCDPISGHTALYWYRQSLGQGLEFLIYFQGNSAPDKSGLPSDRFSAERTGGSVSTLTIQRTQQEDSAVYLCASSPAATNEKLFFGSGTQLSVL.

V usage is TRBV3-1 and J usage is TRBJ1-1; unclear D gene. CDR3 length equals 14 residues. The V end lost 1 base, the J end lost 6 bases, and 12 bases lay between the germline ends. Germline CDR1 and CDR2: LGHDT and YNNKEL (reference sequence). This CDR3 reads CASSQAVLSPEAFF. As DNA, the CDR3 is TGTGCCAGCAGCCAAGCGGTCCTAAGTCCTGAAGCTTTCTTT.

This chain links TRBV12-3 or TRBV12-4 with TRBJ1-5; unclear D gene. V shed 4 bases and J shed 12 bases, with 10 bases lying between them. The CDR3 length is 11 residues. The CDR3 coding sequence is TGTGCCAGCAGTTCCGGTTGGGTCCAGCATTTT. Translated: CASSSGWVQHF.

This clonotype turned up a few times. The chain combines TRBV5-1 with TRBJ1-1; the D is unclear. The germline CDR1 and CDR2 sequences are SGHRS and YFSETQ. This CDR3 spans 15 amino acids. V was cut by 3 bases and J by 1 base, with 13 bases left in between. DNA of the CDR3: TGCGCCAGCAGCTCCATCGGGCTTCCGAACACTGAAGCTTTCTTT. It is translated as CASSSIGLPNTEAFF.

The rearrangement links TRBV28 to TRBJ1-2; D is unclear. V gave up 5 bases and J gave up 8 bases, with 12 bases separating them. The CDR3 sequence is 12 residues long. The germline gives CDR1 MDHEN, CDR2 SYDVKM. CDR3 in amino acids: CASSPPPGGYTF. The DNA of the CDR3 is TGTGCCAGCAGTCCGCCGCCCGGGGGCTACACCTTC.

The V and J genes are TRBV27 and TRBJ1-1, with 7 bases matching TRBD1. CDR3 length: 15 residues. Trimming took 4 bases from V and 4 from J; bases not matched to a gene: 9. Germline-derived CDR1 and CDR2 are MNHEY and SMNVEV (reference sequence). The CDR3 region is CASSWGRGPGTEAFF. CDR3 in DNA: TGTGCCAGCAGTTGGGGAAGGGGGCCTGGCACTGAAGCTTTCTTT.

This clonotype was picked up one time. The rearrangement links TRBV12-3 or TRBV12-4 to TRBJ2-7; 10 nucleotides line up with TRBD1. V shed 1 base, J shed 8 bases, and the junction held 5 bases outside the gene matches. There are 14 residues in the CDR3. The chain's CDR3 is CASSLGQGARKQYF. The CDR3 DNA sequence: TGTGCCAGCAGTTTAGGACAGGGGGCGCGAAAGCAGTACTTC.

This clonotype occurred once. The chain combines TRBV28 with TRBJ1-6; no clear D. The V gene lost 5 bases and the J gene lost 4 bases, with 12 bases spanning the gap. From germline, CDR1 is MDHEN and CDR2 SYDVKM. The CDR3 has 15 amino acids. For the CDR3, the DNA is TGTGCCAGCAGTCCCCCTGGAGGGTATAATTCACCCCTCCACTTT. Translation: CASSPPGGYNSPLHF.

This clonotype occurred a few times. V and J are TRBV6-5 and TRBJ1-5; no clear D. Trimming removed 0 bases from V and 1 base from J, with 7 bases in between. The germline V gene encodes CDR1 MNHEY and CDR2 SVGAGI. CDR3 size: 15 residues. The CDR3 is CASSYSAASNQPQHF. The CDR3 DNA follows: TGTGCCAGCAGTTACTCGGCAGCGAGCAATCAGCCCCAGCATTTT.

This clonotype was counted between two and nine times. The chain uses TRBV15 and TRBJ1-1; 8 nucleotides line up with TRBD1. Trimming removed 3 bases from V and 9 bases from J; junction bases left unmatched: 6. Germline lookup yields CDR1 LNHNV and CDR2 YYDKDF (reference sequence). The CDR3 spans 13 residues. In nucleotides, the CDR3 is TGTGCCACCAGCAGGGACAGGGAGGGACAAGCTTTCTTT. This translates into CATSRDREGQAFF.

The chain recombines TRBV20-1 with TRBJ1-2, with 7 positions matching TRBD1. V shed 3 bases, J shed 3 bases, and the junction held 10 bases outside the gene matches. The CDR3 covers 15 residues. Germline CDR1 DFQATT, CDR2 SNEGSKA (reference sequence). In nucleotides, the CDR3 is TGCAGTGCTAGCCCGCTGACAGGGAGTTACTATGGCTACACCTTC. As protein: CSASPLTGSYYGYTF.

This clonotype was seen a few times. V gene TRBV6-5 combines with J gene TRBJ1-6, with D tentatively TRBD1 (6 bases). Trimming took 2 bases from V and 9 from J, leaving 14 bases between them. This CDR3 comprises 15 residues. CDR1 is MNHEY, CDR2 SVGAGI, per germline. CDR3 in amino acids: CASSYTPGVSSPLHF. CDR3 nucleotide sequence: TGTGCCAGCAGTTACACTCCAGGGGTTAGTTCACCCCTCCACTTT.